These 19 T cell receptor beta chains were sequenced from one sample in a study of blood T cell repertoires in COVID-19. The table came from immunoSEQ multiplex PCR; TCRdb's copy has only in-frame clones and leaves some out. The table records about 89,000 clones, approximately 80% of them present only once. The sequenced material came from peripheral blood. The receptor source for this set is a man between 70 and 80 years old with COVID-19, enrolled during active disease.

The genes are TRBV19 and TRBJ1-1; D unresolved. The CDR3 has 14 residues. Germline V CDR1 and CDR2: LNHDA, SQIVND (reference sequence). The ends were cut back, 7 bases at V and 0 bases at J, with 12 bases in the middle. The chain's CDR3 is CASKREGMNTEAFF. As DNA, the CDR3 is TGTGCCAGTAAGAGAGAGGGTATGAACACTGAAGCTTTCTTT.

V usage is TRBV14 and J usage is TRBJ2-1, with 10 bases matching TRBD2. Germline CDR1 is SGHDN and CDR2 is FVKESK. With 0 bases clipped from V and 7 bases from J, the junction kept 6 bases outside the gene matches. This CDR3 region has 16 residues. The CDR3, as DNA: TGTGCCAGCAGCCAAGATTCAGCTAGCGGGAGAAATGAGCAGTTCTTC. Protein: CASSQDSASGRNEQFF.

The rearrangement joins TRBV6-6 to TRBJ1-1, with TRBD1 identical over 10 bases. CDR1 and CDR2 from the germline V gene are MNHNY and SVGAGI (reference sequence). Trimming at V came to 2 bases and at J to 5 bases, leaving 8 bases not matched to a gene. This CDR3 has 16 residues. The CDR3 sequence: CASSYAGTGVRTEAFF. The CDR3 bases are TGTGCCAGCAGTTACGCCGGGACAGGGGTTAGGACTGAAGCTTTCTTT.

Only one count was recorded for this clone. The V gene is TRBV27, the J gene TRBJ1-6; D is uncertain. CDR1 is MNHEY, CDR2 SMNVEV, per germline (reference sequence). Trimming shortened V by 4 bases and J by 7 bases, and 8 bases separated the two germline ends. This CDR3 region has 13 residues. CDR3 sequence reads: CASSYYQNSPLHF. CDR3 DNA sequence: TGTGCCAGCAGTTACTATCAGAATTCACCCCTCCACTTT.

The chain employs TRBV10-3 and TRBJ2-2; 7 positions agree with TRBD2. With V trimmed by 2 bases and J by 6 bases, 6 bases remained unmatched. Germline CDR1 reads ENHRY; CDR2 reads SYGVKD. The CDR3 is 15 amino acids. The CDR3 loop reads CAISERGDAAGELFF. In DNA, the CDR3 is TGTGCCATCAGTGAGCGGGGGGATGCCGCCGGGGAGCTGTTTTTT.

The chain links TRBV9 to TRBJ2-1, with 7 nucleotides matching TRBD1. The V segment lost 3 bases and the J segment 2 bases; nucleotides outside the gene matches: 5. The CDR3 runs 15 residues. In germline, CDR1 is SGDLS, CDR2 YYNGEE. The CDR3 DNA follows: TGTGCCAGCAGCGGAGGACAGGCCACCTACAATGAGCAGTTCTTC. Translation gives CASSGGQATYNEQFF. The whole variable domain, filled in from reference TRBV9 and TRBJ2-1, reads DSGVTQTPKHLITATGQRVTLRCSPRSGDLSVYWYQQSLDQGLQFLIQYYNGEERAKGNILERFSAQQFPDLHSELNLSSLELGDSALYFCASSGGQATYNEQFFGPGTRLTVL.

This clone occurred once. Sequence at one end of the junction differs from germline and may be a read error. The chain links TRBV7-9 to TRBJ1-1; 9 bases are shared with TRBD1. The CDR3 has 12 amino acids. The germline V gene encodes CDR1 SEHNR and CDR2 FQNEAQ (reference sequence). CDR3: CASSFTPGQGLF. The DNA of the CDR3 is TGTGCCAGCAGCTTCACCCCGGGACAGGGTCTATTT.

This chain connects TRBV7-9 to TRBJ1-4; 8 nucleotides agree with TRBD1. CDR3 length equals 12 residues. Per the germline V gene, CDR1 is SEHNR and CDR2 is FQNEAQ (reference sequence). V was pared by 4 bases and J by 15 bases, with 7 bases of the junction left unmatched. The CDR3, as DNA: TGTGCCAGCAGCTACAAACAGGGGGTTTTGTTTTTT. It codes for CASSYKQGVLFF.

This chain links TRBV2 with TRBJ2-7; D gene unclear. CDR3 length: 11 residues. V lost 8 bases, J lost 4 bases, and 9 bases lay in between. Germline CDR1 and CDR2: SNHLY and FYNNEI. CDR3 nucleotide sequence: TGTGCCAGCGGGCTCAGTTACGAGCAGTACTTC. This gives the protein CASGLSYEQYF.

This clone occurred a few times. The rearrangement joins TRBV18 to TRBJ1-1; perhaps TRBD1 as D (5 bases). In germline, CDR1 is KGHSH, CDR2 LQKENI. Between the trimmed V and J ends, which lost 2 bases and 0 bases, there was a span of 16 bases. CDR3 length equals 17 residues. The CDR3 DNA is TGTGCCAGCTCACCATTCCCTATCGACAGACTGAACACTGAAGCTTTCTTT. Translated: CASSPFPIDRLNTEAFF.

CDR3 sequence (DNA): TGTGCCAGCAGCTTACAGGGAAACTACGAGCAGTACTTC. Its translation: CASSLQGNYEQYF. The V and J genes are TRBV7-2 and TRBJ2-7, with a weak D call TRBD1 (5 bases). The length of the CDR3 is 13 residues. Germline lookup yields CDR1 SGHTA and CDR2 FQGNSA. V shed 2 bases and J shed 3 bases, with 8 bases lying between them.

This sequence joins TRBV5-5 and TRBJ1-2, with a possible D match to TRBD1 (5 bases). Germline V gene data show CDR1 as SGHKS and CDR2 as YYEKEE (reference sequence). This CDR3 comprises 15 residues. Trimming left V 3 bases short and J 8 bases short, with 20 bases between. The CDR3 DNA reads TGTGCCAGCAGCTGGGACTACAACGTAGGAAGAGGCTACACCTTC. Its protein is CASSWDYNVGRGYTF.

DNA of the CDR3: TGTGCCAGCAGCTTGCTGGGGGCTGCTAACTATGGCTACACCTTC. Amino acid sequence: CASSLLGAANYGYTF. This chain links TRBV5-6 with TRBJ1-2; a possible D gene is TRBD1 (6 bases). CDR1 SGHDT and CDR2 YYEEEE come from the germline V gene. The CDR3 sequence is 15 residues long. Trimming took off 1 base at V and 0 bases at J, with 10 bases between the two ends.

This sequence joins TRBV2 and TRBJ2-2; no clear D gene. Germline V gene sequence: CDR1 SNHLY, CDR2 FYNNEI. Deletions cut 4 bases from V and 1 base from J, with 7 bases between. The CDR3 covers 14 residues. In DNA, the CDR3 is TGTGCCAGCAGTGCAAGACAGAACACCGGGGAGCTGTTTTTT. The encoded protein is CASSARQNTGELFF.

The chain joins TRBV5-1 to TRBJ1-1; D gene unclear. Trimming cost V 6 bases and J 0 bases, with 9 bases left between them. Germline V gives CDR1 SGHRS, CDR2 YFSETQ. CDR3 length: 13 residues. CDR3 region: CASTLGMNTEAFF. The CDR3 nucleotides read TGCGCCAGCACCCTCGGGATGAACACTGAAGCTTTCTTT. The full variable domain, completed using reference TRBV5-1 and TRBJ1-1, is KAGVTQTPRYLIKTRGQQVTLSCSPISGHRSVSWYQQTPGQGLQFLFEYFSETQRNKGNFPGRFSGRQFSNSRSEMNVSTLELGDSALYLCASTLGMNTEAFFGQGTRLTVV.

The genes are TRBV27 and TRBJ1-1; 8 positions match TRBD1. The ends lost 3 bases at V and 5 bases at J; junction bases unmatched: 8. Germline CDR1 is MNHEY and CDR2 is SMNVEV (reference sequence). The CDR3 is 15 residues long. The CDR3: CASSLGAGGRTEAFF. CDR3 nucleotides: TGTGCCAGCAGTTTGGGGGCAGGGGGCCGAACTGAAGCTTTCTTT.

The chain employs TRBV7-3 and TRBJ1-2; possibly TRBD1 for D (5 bases). This CDR3 contains 17 residues. Trimming shortened V by 0 bases and J by 4 bases, and 18 bases separated the two germline ends. Looked up from germline, CDR1 is SGHTA and CDR2 is FQGTGA. The CDR3 region is CASSLTGGARGSYGYTF. CDR3 nucleotides: TGTGCCAGCAGCTTAACGGGAGGAGCTCGGGGGTCCTATGGCTACACCTTC.

The chain has TRBV30 and TRBJ2-3; perhaps TRBD2 as D (5 bases). Germline CDR1 reads GTSNPN; CDR2 reads SVGIG (reference sequence). This CDR3 comprises 16 residues. The V and J ends lost 5 bases and 4 bases respectively, with 22 bases between them. The DNA for the CDR3 is TGTGCCTGGGCGGCAGGACTCCCCACCTCGGCAGATACGCAGTATTTT. Translation gives CAWAAGLPTSADTQYF.

This chain joins TRBV4-1 and TRBJ2-2, with 12 nucleotides matching TRBD2. CDR1 and CDR2 (germline): MGHRA, YSYEKL. This CDR3 spans 19 amino acids. The junction had 13 bases not matched to a gene; V was cut back by 6 bases and J by 2 bases. CDR3 sequence reads: CASRPRTSGVTLNTGELFF. DNA for the CDR3: TGCGCCAGCAGGCCCAGGACTAGCGGGGTTACCTTAAACACCGGGGAGCTGTTTTTT.